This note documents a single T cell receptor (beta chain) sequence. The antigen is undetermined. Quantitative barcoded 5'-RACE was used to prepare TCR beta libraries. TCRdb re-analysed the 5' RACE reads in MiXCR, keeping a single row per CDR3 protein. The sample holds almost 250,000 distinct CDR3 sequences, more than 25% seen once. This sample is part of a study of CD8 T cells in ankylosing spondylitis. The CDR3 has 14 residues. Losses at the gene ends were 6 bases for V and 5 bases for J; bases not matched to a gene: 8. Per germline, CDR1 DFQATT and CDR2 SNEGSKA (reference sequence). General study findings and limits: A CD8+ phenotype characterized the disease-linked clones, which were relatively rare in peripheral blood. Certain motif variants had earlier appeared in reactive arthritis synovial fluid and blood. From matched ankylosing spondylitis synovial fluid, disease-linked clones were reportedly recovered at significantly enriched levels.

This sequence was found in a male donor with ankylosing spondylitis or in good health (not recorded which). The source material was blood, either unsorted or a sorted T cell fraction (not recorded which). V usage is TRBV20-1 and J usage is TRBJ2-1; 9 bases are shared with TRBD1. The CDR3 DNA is TGCAGTGCCTATACCGGGACAGGGCACAATGAGCAGTTCTTC. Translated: CSAYTGTGHNEQFF.